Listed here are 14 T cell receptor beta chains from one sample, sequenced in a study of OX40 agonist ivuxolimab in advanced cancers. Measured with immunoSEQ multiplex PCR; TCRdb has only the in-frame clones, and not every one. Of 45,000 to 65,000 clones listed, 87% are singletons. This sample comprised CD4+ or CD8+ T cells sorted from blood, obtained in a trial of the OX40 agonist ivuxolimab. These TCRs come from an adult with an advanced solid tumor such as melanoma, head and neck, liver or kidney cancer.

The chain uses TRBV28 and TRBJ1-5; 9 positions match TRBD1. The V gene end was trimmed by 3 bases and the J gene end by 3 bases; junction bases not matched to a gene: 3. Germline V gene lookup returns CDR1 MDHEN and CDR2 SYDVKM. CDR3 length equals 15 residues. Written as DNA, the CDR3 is TGTGCCAGCAGTTTTAGGGACAGGGCCAATCAGCCCCAGCATTTT. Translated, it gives CASSFRDRANQPQHF.

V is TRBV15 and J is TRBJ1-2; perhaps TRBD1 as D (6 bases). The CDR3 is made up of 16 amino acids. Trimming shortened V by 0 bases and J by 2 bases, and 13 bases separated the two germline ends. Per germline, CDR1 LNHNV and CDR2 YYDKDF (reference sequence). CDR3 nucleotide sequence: TGTGCCACCAGCAGAGAATCGACAAGGGGGAACTATGGCTACACCTTC. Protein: CATSRESTRGNYGYTF.

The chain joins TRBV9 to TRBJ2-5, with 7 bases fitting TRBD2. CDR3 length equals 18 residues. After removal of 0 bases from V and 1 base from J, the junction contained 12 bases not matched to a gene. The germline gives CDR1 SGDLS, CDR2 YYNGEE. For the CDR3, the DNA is TGTGCCAGCAGCGTAGCTGGGGCTAGCGGACCCATCCAAGAGACCCAGTACTTC. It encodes CASSVAGASGPIQETQYF. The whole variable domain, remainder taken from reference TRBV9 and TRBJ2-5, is DSGVTQTPKHLITATGQRVTLRCSPRSGDLSVYWYQQSLDQGLQFLIQYYNGEERAKGNILERFSAQQFPDLHSELNLSSLELGDSALYFCASSVAGASGPIQETQYFGPGTRLLVL.

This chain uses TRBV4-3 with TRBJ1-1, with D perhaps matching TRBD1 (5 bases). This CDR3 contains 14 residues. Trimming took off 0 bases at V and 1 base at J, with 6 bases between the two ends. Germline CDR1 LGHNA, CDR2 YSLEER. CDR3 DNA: TGCGCCAGCAGCCAAGAAGGACAGAACACTGAAGCTTTCTTT. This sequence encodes CASSQEGQNTEAFF.

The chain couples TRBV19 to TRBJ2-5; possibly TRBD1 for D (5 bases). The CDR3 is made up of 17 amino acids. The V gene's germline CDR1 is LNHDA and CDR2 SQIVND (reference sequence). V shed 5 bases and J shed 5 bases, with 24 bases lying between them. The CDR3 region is CASSPHPQGFLSETQYF. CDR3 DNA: TGTGCCAGTAGTCCGCATCCTCAGGGTTTTCTGTCGGAGACCCAGTACTTC.

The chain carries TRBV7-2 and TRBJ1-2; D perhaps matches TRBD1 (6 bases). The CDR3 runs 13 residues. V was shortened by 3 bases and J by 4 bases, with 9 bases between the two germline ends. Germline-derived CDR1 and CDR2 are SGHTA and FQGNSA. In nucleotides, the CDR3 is TGTGCCAGCAGCTTTCTGGACAGCTATGGCTACACCTTC. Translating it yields CASSFLDSYGYTF.

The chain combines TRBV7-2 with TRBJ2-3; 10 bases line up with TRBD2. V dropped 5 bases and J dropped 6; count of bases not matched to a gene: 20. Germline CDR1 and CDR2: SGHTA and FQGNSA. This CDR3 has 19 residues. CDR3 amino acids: CASSPGPASGSSREDTQYF. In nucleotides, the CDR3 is TGTGCCAGCAGCCCGGGTCCCGCTAGCGGGAGTTCCCGGGAGGATACGCAGTATTTT.

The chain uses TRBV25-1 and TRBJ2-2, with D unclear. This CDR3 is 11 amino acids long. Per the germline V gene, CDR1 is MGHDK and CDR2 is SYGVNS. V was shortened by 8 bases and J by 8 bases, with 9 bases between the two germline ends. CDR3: CASPGVGELFF. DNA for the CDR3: TGTGCCAGCCCGGGTGTAGGGGAGCTGTTTTTT.

CDR3 sequence: CSVADFTPGQPQHF. The CDR3 DNA is TGCAGCGTCGCGGACTTCACCCCGGGACAGCCCCAGCATTTT. The chain links TRBV29-1 to TRBJ1-5; D remains ambiguous. The germline CDR1 and CDR2 sequences are SQVTM and ANQGSEA. The CDR3 has 14 residues. V was pared by 6 bases and J by 7 bases, with 19 bases between.

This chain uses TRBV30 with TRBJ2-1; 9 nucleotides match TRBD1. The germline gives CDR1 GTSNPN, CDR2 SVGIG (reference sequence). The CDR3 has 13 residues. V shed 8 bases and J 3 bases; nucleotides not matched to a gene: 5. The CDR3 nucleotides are TGTGCCGCCTACAGGGGGCTCTACAATGAGCAGTTCTTC. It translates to CAAYRGLYNEQFF.

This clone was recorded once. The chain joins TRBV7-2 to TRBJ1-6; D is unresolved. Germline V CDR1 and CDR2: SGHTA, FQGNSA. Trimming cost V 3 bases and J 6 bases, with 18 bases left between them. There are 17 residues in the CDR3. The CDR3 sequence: CASSFSNSLNANSPLHF. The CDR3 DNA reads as TGTGCCAGCAGCTTCTCTAACTCCCTCAACGCTAATTCACCCCTCCACTTT.

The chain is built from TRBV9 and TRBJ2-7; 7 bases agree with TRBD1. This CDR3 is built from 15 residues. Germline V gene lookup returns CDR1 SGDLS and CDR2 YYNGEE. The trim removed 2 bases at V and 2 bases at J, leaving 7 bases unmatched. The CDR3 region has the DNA TGTGCCAGCAGCGTCTCAACAGGGGTAACCTACGAGCAGTACTTC. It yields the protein CASSVSTGVTYEQYF.

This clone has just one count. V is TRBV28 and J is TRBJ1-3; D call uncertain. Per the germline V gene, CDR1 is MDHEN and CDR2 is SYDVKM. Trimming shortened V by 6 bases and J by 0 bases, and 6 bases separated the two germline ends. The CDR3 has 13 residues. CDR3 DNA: TGTGCCAGCAGGGAGTTCTCTGGAAACACCATATATTTT. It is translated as CASREFSGNTIYF.

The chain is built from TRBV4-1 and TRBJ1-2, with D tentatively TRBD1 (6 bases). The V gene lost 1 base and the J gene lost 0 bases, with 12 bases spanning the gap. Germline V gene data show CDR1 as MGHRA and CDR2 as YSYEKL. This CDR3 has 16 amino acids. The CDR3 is CASSQGQGHPNYGYTF. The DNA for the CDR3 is TGCGCCAGCAGCCAAGGTCAGGGACACCCTAACTATGGCTACACCTTC.